The 12 T cell receptor beta chains below were found in one sample sequenced in a study of Ad26.COV2.S vaccination and SARS-CoV-2 variants. Treatment defined: about 20 received Ad26.COV2.S at low or high dose, single or two shots; a few received placebo; per-sample allocation not given. Samples analyzed were those drawn on day 63 after the first vaccine or placebo injection. Only in-frame clones appear in the TCRdb table, and some are missing; sequencing was by immunoSEQ multiplex PCR. This sample yields approximately 500,000 clones, of which 87% are seen a single time; 9.5% to 15% belongs to the top ten. The sequencing used peripheral blood, collected in a trial of Ad26.COV2.S vaccine versus placebo. These TCRs come from a person aged 18-60 years who received the Ad26.COV2.S COVID-19 vaccine or a placebo.

This clone was observed a handful of times. The chain recombines TRBV9 with TRBJ2-7; 9 bases agree with TRBD2. V lost 2 bases to trimming and J lost 3 bases; unmatched junction nucleotides: 6. This CDR3 comprises 15 residues. From germline, CDR1 is SGDLS and CDR2 YYNGEE. CDR3 in DNA: TGTGCCAGCAGCGTTATAGCGGGAGAGCGCTACGAGCAGTACTTC. Translation: CASSVIAGERYEQYF.

The CDR3 DNA reads TGTGCCAGCAGCCAGACAGGGGGGCTATCTGGGGAGCTGTTTTTT. Residues: CASSQTGGLSGELFF. The chain joins TRBV2 to TRBJ2-2, with 9 bases lining up with TRBD1. The germline gives CDR1 SNHLY, CDR2 FYNNEI. The CDR3 loop spans 15 amino acids. Trimming took 6 bases from V and 8 from J; bases not matched to a gene: 10. The full variable domain, with the rest looked up from reference TRBV2 and TRBJ2-2, is EPEVTQTPSHQVTQMGQEVILRCVPISNHLYFYWYRQILGQKVEFLVSFYNNEISEKSEIFDDQFSVERPDGSNFTLKIRSTKLEDSAMYFCASSQTGGLSGELFFGEGSRLTVL.

This clone was seen more than once but under ten times. The rearrangement links TRBV27 to TRBJ1-1, with 8 bases that match TRBD1. The germline CDR1 and CDR2 sequences are MNHEY and SMNVEV (reference sequence). The length of the CDR3 is 15 residues. The V and J ends lost 3 bases and 1 base, in that order; junction bases with no gene match: 4. The DNA of the CDR3 is TGTGCCAGCAGTTTCGGGACAGGACGGAACACTGAAGCTTTCTTT. Translation: CASSFGTGRNTEAFF.

The chain uses TRBV11-3 and TRBJ2-1; possibly TRBD1 for D (6 bases). Germline V lookup: CDR1 SGHNT, CDR2 YENEEA. V was shortened by 3 bases and J by 2 bases, with 8 bases between the two germline ends. The CDR3 has 14 amino acids. CDR3 region: CASSFGDTYNEQFF. DNA of the CDR3: TGTGCCAGCAGCTTCGGGGACACCTACAATGAGCAGTTCTTC.

The gene calls are TRBV11-1 and TRBJ2-1, with D uncertain. The CDR3 consists of 14 residues. Deletions cut 3 bases from V and 2 bases from J, with 8 bases between. Germline assignment: CDR1 SGHAT and CDR2 FQDESV (reference sequence). CDR3 in amino acids: CASSLSVAYNEQFF. For the CDR3, the DNA is TGTGCCAGCAGCTTGTCCGTAGCCTACAATGAGCAGTTCTTC.

The chain combines TRBV10-3 with TRBJ1-2; D is ambiguous. The V and J ends lost 3 bases and 1 base respectively, with 15 bases between them. The CDR3 is 16 amino acids. CDR1 is ENHRY, CDR2 SYGVKD, per germline. The CDR3 nucleotides are TGTGCCATCAGTGACCTCAGGCTGTCGAGTAACTATGGCTACACCTTC. As protein: CAISDLRLSSNYGYTF.

Regarding this clone: This same CDR3 is encoded by further DNA sequences in the sample. The chain uses TRBV5-1 and TRBJ2-3; D unresolved. V shed 1 base and J shed 5 bases, with 5 bases lying between them. This CDR3 is 12 amino acids long. CDR1 and CDR2 from the germline V gene are SGHRS and YFSETQ. The CDR3 DNA follows: TGCGCCAGCAGCTTGCCGGGAGATACGCAGTATTTT. Translation gives CASSLPGDTQYF.

V and J are TRBV5-4 and TRBJ2-7, with TRBD2 identical over 10 bases. Germline CDR1 SGHNT, CDR2 YYREEE (reference sequence). With V trimmed by 3 bases and J by 3 bases, 6 bases remained unmatched. The CDR3 sequence is 15 residues long. CDR3 nucleotides: TGTGCCAGCAGCTCAAGGACTAGCGGAAGCTACGAGCAGTACTTC. Translating gives CASSSRTSGSYEQYF.

CDR3 residues: CASSLTGNNSPLHF. The DNA for the CDR3 is TGTGCCAGCAGCCTGACAGGGAATAATTCACCCCTCCACTTT. The gene calls are TRBV28 and TRBJ1-6; TRBD1 agrees at 7 bases. The CDR3 loop spans 14 amino acids. Per the germline V gene, CDR1 is MDHEN and CDR2 is SYDVKM. The junction had 4 bases not matched to a gene; V was cut back by 6 bases and J by 5 bases.

The V and J genes are TRBV27 and TRBJ2-1, with 7 bases lining up with TRBD2. J was trimmed by 6 bases and V by 2 bases; bases with no gene match: 7. The CDR3 sequence is 15 residues long. CDR1 is MNHEY and CDR2 is SMNVEV in the germline V gene (reference sequence). The DNA of the CDR3 is TGTGCCAGCAGTTTACCGGCGGGAGACGGCAATGAGCAGTTCTTC. Translating gives CASSLPAGDGNEQFF.

The V call is TRBV10-3, the J call TRBJ2-3; D remains ambiguous. V lost 7 bases to trimming and J lost 3 bases, with 8 bases between them. The CDR3 spans 12 residues. The germline CDR1 and CDR2 sequences are ENHRY and SYGVKD. DNA for the CDR3: TGTGCCATCAAGAAGGGAACAGATACGCAGTATTTT. It codes for CAIKKGTDTQYF.

As for this clone: Other DNA sequences in the same sample also yield this CDR3. This chain joins TRBV9 and TRBJ1-1; D call uncertain. CDR3 length equals 13 residues. The germline V gene has CDR1 SGDLS and CDR2 YYNGEE. V was clipped by 0 bases and J by 2 bases, with 5 bases between them. For the CDR3, the DNA is TGTGCCAGCAGCGTAGCCCTTAACACTGAAGCTTTCTTT. It specifies CASSVALNTEAFF. The whole variable domain, remainder taken from reference TRBV9 and TRBJ1-1, is DSGVTQTPKHLITATGQRVTLRCSPRSGDLSVYWYQQSLDQGLQFLIQYYNGEERAKGNILERFSAQQFPDLHSELNLSSLELGDSALYFCASSVALNTEAFFGQGTRLTVV.